The entry that follows covers one T cell receptor (beta chain) sequence. Its antigen is unknown. Trimming took 7 bases from V and 1 from J, leaving 17 bases between them. Per the germline V gene, CDR1 is SGHRS and CDR2 is YFSETQ. CDR3 length: 15 amino acids. For TCR beta libraries, about 1.9 micrograms of genomic DNA were obtained from cryopreserved PBMCs. The sample belongs to a study of cytotoxic CD8 clonotypes in ibrutinib-treated CLL. Whole-study findings and limits: Baseline-level clonality went beyond age-matched healthy donors and moved in step with circulating CD8+ T-cell counts. Rare overall, public clonotypes shrank or held steady under therapy.

Some clones are missing from TCRdb's copy, which holds only in-frame ones; the method was immunoSEQ multiplex PCR. The repertoire holds under 200,000 clones, with less than 85% as singletons. The rearrangement uses TRBV5-1 and TRBJ2-5; D not certain. The specimen was PBMCs, collected after 24 months of ibrutinib treatment. The sequence was collected from a human donor with chronic lymphocytic leukemia. The CDR3 nucleotides are TGCGCCAGCGTTCAAACCCTCGGGTTCCAAGAGACCCAGTACTTC. It specifies CASVQTLGFQETQYF.